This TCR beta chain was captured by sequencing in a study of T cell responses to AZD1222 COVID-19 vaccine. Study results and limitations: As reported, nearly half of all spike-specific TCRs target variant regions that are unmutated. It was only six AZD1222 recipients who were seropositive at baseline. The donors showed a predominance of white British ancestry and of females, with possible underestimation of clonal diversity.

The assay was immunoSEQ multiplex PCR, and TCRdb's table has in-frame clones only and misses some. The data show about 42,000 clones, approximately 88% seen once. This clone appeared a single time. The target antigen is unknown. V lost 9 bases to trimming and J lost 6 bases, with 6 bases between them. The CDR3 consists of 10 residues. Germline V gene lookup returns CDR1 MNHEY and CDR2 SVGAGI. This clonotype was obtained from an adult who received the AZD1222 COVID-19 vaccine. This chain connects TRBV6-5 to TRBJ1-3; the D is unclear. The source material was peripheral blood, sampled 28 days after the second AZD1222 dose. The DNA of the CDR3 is TGTGCCAGTAGGGAAAACACCATATATTTT. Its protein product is CASRENTIYF.